The clone carrying this T cell receptor (beta chain) came up once. The data were produced by immunoSEQ multiplex PCR, yet TCRdb's version contains in-frame clones alone and is incomplete. The sample contains fewer than 45,000 clones, almost 97% of which appear only once. The data originate from a study of technical replicates of blood from a few donors. Germline V gene lookup returns CDR1 SGHAT and CDR2 FQNNGV. V lost 5 bases, J lost 3 bases, and 14 bases lay in between. This CDR3 comprises 15 residues. The TCR comes from a human donor in good health. Material: T cells isolated from PBMCs. The V gene is TRBV11-2, the J gene TRBJ2-1; D is ambiguous. DNA for the CDR3: TGTGCCAGCAGCCGGCAAGGCGGAAACTACAATGAGCAGTTCTTC. It is translated as CASSRQGGNYNEQFF.